One sample yielded the 26 T cell receptor beta chains listed below, sequenced in a study of shared clonotypes between healthy human individuals. The protocol was immunoSEQ multiplex PCR, while the TCRdb copy is restricted to in-frame clones and leaves out a portion. The repertoire holds 950,000 to 1,100,000 clones, about 75% seen once, with about 1.5% in the top ten. The sample was memory CD4+ T cells sorted from blood. Sample subset: CD45RA-negative fraction. The receptor set was obtained from a man aged 18 to 35 in good health.

This chain joins TRBV7-2 and TRBJ2-7; 8 bases are shared with TRBD2. Germline trimming cut 1 base from V and 2 bases from J; bases unmatched to any gene: 13. The CDR3 runs to 18 residues. Germline V gene sequence: CDR1 SGHTA, CDR2 FQGNSA. For the CDR3, the DNA is TGTGCCAGCAGCTTAGATCATATCCCTAGCGGGCAAGCCTACGAGCAGTACTTC. Translated: CASSLDHIPSGQAYEQYF.

The chain recombines TRBV11-1 with TRBJ2-5, with 9 positions matching TRBD1. V was pared by 1 base and J by 4 bases, with 13 bases of the junction left unmatched. Germline V gives CDR1 SGHAT, CDR2 FQDESV (reference sequence). The CDR3 totals 18 residues. CDR3 sequence: CASSLGVTRTGERETQYF. CDR3 bases: TGTGCCAGCAGCTTAGGGGTCACACGGACAGGGGAGAGAGAGACCCAGTACTTC.

This chain uses TRBV27 with TRBJ1-3; 7 positions agree with TRBD1. Germline CDR1 reads MNHEY; CDR2 reads SMNVEV (reference sequence). This CDR3 has 15 amino acids. The J segment lost 0 bases and the V segment lost 3 bases, leaving 2 bases of the junction unmatched. For the CDR3, the DNA is TGTGCCAGCAGTTTCAGGGGGAACTCTGGAAACACCATATATTTT. Protein sequence: CASSFRGNSGNTIYF.

The rearrangement joins TRBV5-5 to TRBJ2-4; 8 bases line up with TRBD1. The junction had 7 bases not matched to a gene; V was cut back by 7 bases and J by 1 base. This CDR3 comprises 15 residues. Germline V gene data show CDR1 as SGHKS and CDR2 as YYEKEE (reference sequence). For the CDR3, the DNA is TGTGCCAGCTCTAACCAGGGGGCTGCCAAAAACATTCAGTACTTC. As protein: CASSNQGAAKNIQYF.

This clone has ten or more counts. CDR3 bases: TGTGCCAGCAGCTTAGTCCGACTCAGCACAGATACGCAGTATTTT. Residues: CASSLVRLSTDTQYF. The chain combines TRBV7-8 with TRBJ2-3; D gene ambiguous. Germline CDR1 and CDR2: SGHVS and FQNEAQ. CDR3 size: 15 residues. Trimming left V 1 base short and J 0 bases short, with 8 bases between.

The chain couples TRBV10-2 to TRBJ2-1; 11 nucleotides match TRBD2. Germline assignment: CDR1 WSHSY and CDR2 SAAADI. Trimming at V came to 6 bases and at J to 6 bases, leaving 4 bases not matched to a gene. The CDR3 is 14 residues long. CDR3 amino acids: CASSVTSGINEQFF. The CDR3 DNA sequence: TGCGCCAGCAGCGTGACTAGCGGGATCAATGAGCAGTTCTTC.

The table lists this clone with many counts. CDR3 sequence: CASSQGSGIGNQPQHF. Written as DNA, the CDR3 is TGCGCCAGCAGCCAAGGGTCTGGGATTGGGAATCAGCCCCAGCATTTT. This rearrangement joins TRBV4-3 to TRBJ1-5; D remains ambiguous. The V end lost 1 base, the J end lost 4 bases, and 14 bases lay between the germline ends. Germline values: CDR1 LGHNA, CDR2 YSLEER. There are 16 residues in the CDR3.

This rearrangement joins TRBV2 to TRBJ1-4, with unresolved D. Germline V gives CDR1 SNHLY, CDR2 FYNNEI. Trimming took off 3 bases at V and 14 bases at J, with 16 bases between the two ends. The CDR3 has 13 amino acids. The CDR3 DNA reads TGTGCCAGCAGTGAGAACAGCAGAATGGGCCTGTTTTTT. It translates to CASSENSRMGLFF.

This clone was found once. The V and J genes are TRBV7-9 and TRBJ1-3; tentative D call: TRBD1 (5 bases). V was pared by 1 base and J by 0 bases, with 13 bases between. This CDR3 has 17 amino acids. CDR1 SEHNR and CDR2 FQNEAQ come from the germline V gene (reference sequence). This CDR3 reads CASSLVRDGRSGNTIYF. CDR3 in DNA: TGTGCCAGCAGCTTAGTCCGGGACGGCCGCTCTGGAAACACCATATATTTT.

This clone was picked up one time. The chain joins TRBV6-6 to TRBJ2-5; D is unresolved. V dropped 7 bases and J dropped 2 bases, with 14 bases sitting between them. Germline V gives CDR1 MNHNY, CDR2 SVGAGI (reference sequence). The CDR3 runs to 14 residues. The CDR3: CASKRDGGQETQYF. CDR3 DNA sequence: TGTGCCAGCAAAAGAGACGGCGGTCAAGAGACCCAGTACTTC.

This clone was detected only once. This sequence joins TRBV10-3 and TRBJ2-6; possibly TRBD1 or TRBD2 for D (5 bases each). CDR3 length equals 15 residues. V lost 6 bases to trimming and J lost 0 bases, with 9 bases between them. Looked up from germline, CDR1 is ENHRY and CDR2 is SYGVKD. CDR3 in DNA: TGTGCCATCAGCGAGAGGGGCTCTGGGGCCAACGTCCTGACTTTC. Translated: CAISERGSGANVLTF.

The V call is TRBV6-1, the J call TRBJ2-7; 11 bases map to TRBD1. CDR3 length: 16 amino acids. Unmatched junction bases numbered 9, after V lost 1 base and J lost 7 bases. Germline V lookup: CDR1 MNHNS, CDR2 SASEGT. The chain's CDR3 is CASSEGRDRGVGEQYF. The DNA of the CDR3 is TGTGCCAGCAGTGAAGGAAGGGACAGGGGGGTTGGAGAGCAGTACTTC.

The gene calls are TRBV2 and TRBJ2-4; perhaps D is TRBD1 or TRBD2 (6 bases each). Trimming cost V 7 bases and J 3 bases, with 28 bases left between them. The CDR3 loop spans 19 amino acids. CDR1 is SNHLY and CDR2 is FYNNEI in the germline V gene. This chain's CDR3 is CASTRSRDNQAGSKNIQYF. CDR3 nucleotide sequence: TGTGCCAGCACGAGGTCGCGGGACAACCAAGCAGGGAGCAAAAACATTCAGTACTTC. Variable domain in full (rest from reference TRBV2 and TRBJ2-4): EPEVTQTPSHQVTQMGQEVILRCVPISNHLYFYWYRQILGQKVEFLVSFYNNEISEKSEIFDDQFSVERPDGSNFTLKIRSTKLEDSAMYFCASTRSRDNQAGSKNIQYFGAGTRLSVL.

CDR3 sequence reads: CASSLLQGGYEQYF. CDR3 nucleotide sequence: TGCGCCAGCAGCTTGCTACAGGGGGGGTACGAGCAGTACTTC. The genes are TRBV5-1 and TRBJ2-7; D possibly corresponds to TRBD1 (8 bases). CDR1 is SGHRS and CDR2 is YFSETQ in the germline V gene. The length of the CDR3 is 14 residues. V shed 1 base and J shed 4 bases, with 12 bases lying between them.

The chain is built from TRBV9 and TRBJ1-3; D gene uncertain. The germline CDR1 and CDR2 sequences are SGDLS and YYNGEE. The V gene lost 4 bases and the J gene lost 5 bases, with 10 bases spanning the gap. This CDR3 is built from 13 residues. CDR3 nucleotides: TGTGCCAGCAGCCCCGGCCCGAGAAACACCATATATTTT. Its protein product is CASSPGPRNTIYF.

This chain joins TRBV4-1 and TRBJ1-4, with D possibly TRBD1 on 5 matching bases. This CDR3 is built from 15 residues. The V end was cut by 4 bases, the J end by 5 bases, with 14 bases between. Looked up from germline, CDR1 is MGHRA and CDR2 is YSYEKL. CDR3 DNA: TGCGCCAGCAGCCCCCATAAGGGGCCGAATGAAAAACTGTTTTTT. Translated, it gives CASSPHKGPNEKLFF.

This clone occurred a few times. V and J are TRBV6-6 and TRBJ1-1, with D maybe TRBD1 (5 bases). Trimming left V 0 bases short and J 2 bases short, with 7 bases between. CDR3 length equals 14 residues. Germline-derived CDR1 and CDR2 are MNHNY and SVGAGI (reference sequence). CDR3 nucleotides: TGTGCCAGCAGTTACTCCACAGGAAACACTGAAGCTTTCTTT. Encoded protein: CASSYSTGNTEAFF.

The rearrangement uses TRBV5-1 and TRBJ1-3, with D possibly matching TRBD1 (6 bases). Germline V gene lookup returns CDR1 SGHRS and CDR2 YFSETQ. The CDR3 loop spans 17 amino acids. Trimming cost V 0 bases and J 0 bases, with 13 bases left between them. The CDR3 reads CASSLGSGAYSGNTIYF. The CDR3 DNA follows: TGCGCCAGCAGCTTGGGGTCGGGGGCCTACTCTGGAAACACCATATATTTT.

The J gene is TRBJ1-1, the V gene TRBV6-6; TRBD1 aligns across 10 bases. Germline V CDR1 and CDR2: MNHNY, SVGAGI (reference sequence). Unmatched junction bases numbered 6, after V lost 8 bases and J lost 3 bases. The CDR3 contains 14 residues. This CDR3 is CASADDRGHTEAFF. CDR3 nucleotides: TGTGCCAGCGCCGACGACAGGGGGCACACTGAAGCTTTCTTT.

In its sample, this clone was seen a few times. The chain couples TRBV7-9 to TRBJ1-1, with D perhaps matching TRBD1 (6 bases). In germline, CDR1 is SEHNR, CDR2 FQNEAQ (reference sequence). Trimming left V 5 bases short and J 3 bases short, with 16 bases between. The CDR3 loop spans 15 amino acids. CDR3 in amino acids: CASSPGGRGHTEAFF. As DNA, the CDR3 is TGTGCCAGCAGCCCCGGGGGCAGGGGTCACACTGAAGCTTTCTTT.

V and J are TRBV5-4 and TRBJ2-1; D is ambiguous. This CDR3 region has 16 residues. Trimming stripped 0 bases from V and 0 bases from J, with 10 bases between. Germline loops: CDR1 SGHNT, CDR2 YYREEE (reference sequence). This CDR3 is CASSLGRPDSYNEQFF. The CDR3 DNA sequence: TGTGCCAGCAGCTTGGGACGTCCCGACTCCTACAATGAGCAGTTCTTC.

J is TRBJ2-1 and V is TRBV4-3; 13 nucleotides agree with TRBD2. The CDR3 consists of 15 residues. After removal of 3 bases from V and 8 bases from J, the junction contained 4 bases not matched to a gene. CDR1 and CDR2 from the germline V gene are LGHNA and YSLEER. CDR3 sequence (DNA): TGCGCCAGCAGCCACGAAGGACTAGCGGGAGATGAGCAGTTCTTC. Translating gives CASSHEGLAGDEQFF.

This chain uses TRBV20-1 with TRBJ2-3; perhaps D is TRBD1 or TRBD2 (6 bases each). Germline CDR1 is DFQATT and CDR2 is SNEGSKA (reference sequence). V was clipped by 6 bases and J by 9 bases, with 13 bases between them. The CDR3 spans 11 residues. The CDR3 bases are TGCAGTGCCGGGGGCGGGACGACGCAGTATTTT. It is translated as CSAGGGTTQYF.

This clone was observed a few times. The rearrangement joins TRBV6-5 to TRBJ2-2; D is uncertain. This CDR3 contains 12 residues. Germline CDR1 and CDR2: MNHEY and SVGAGI. V lost 6 bases, J lost 7 bases, and 9 bases lay in between. This chain's CDR3 is CASSPKIGELFF. The CDR3 coding sequence is TGTGCCAGCAGCCCTAAGATCGGGGAGCTGTTTTTT.

The rearrangement joins TRBV10-1 to TRBJ2-1, with D perhaps matching TRBD2 (6 bases). Trimming stripped 2 bases from V and 2 bases from J, with 10 bases between. This CDR3 region has 15 residues. Germline CDR1 reads WNHNN; CDR2 reads SYGVQD (reference sequence). CDR3 sequence reads: CASSETGAAYNEQFF. CDR3 coding DNA: TGCGCCAGCAGTGAGACGGGAGCGGCCTACAATGAGCAGTTCTTC.

The CDR3: CASSPRLGFTDTQYF. The CDR3 nucleotides are TGTGCCAGCAGTCCAAGGCTGGGTTTCACAGATACGCAGTATTTT. The chain is built from TRBV6-5 and TRBJ2-3; no clear D gene. The V gene lost 5 bases and the J gene lost 2 bases, with 14 bases spanning the gap. The length of the CDR3 is 15 residues. Germline CDR1 and CDR2: MNHEY and SVGAGI.